This T cell receptor (beta chain) was sequenced in a study of T cell responses to AZD1222 COVID-19 vaccine. With regard to this clone: The target antigen is unknown.

Study-level points and caveats: Clonal diversity may have been underestimated, and the donors were mostly white British, with more females than males. Repertoires were obtained only post-peak T cell response.

The method was immunoSEQ multiplex PCR; TCRdb's version includes in-frame clones alone and lacks a portion of them. The sample contains about 150,000 clones, about 83% of which appear only once. The sequence came from an adult who received the AZD1222 COVID-19 vaccine. This specimen consisted of peripheral blood, obtained 28 days after the second AZD1222 dose.

The CDR3 nucleotides are TGTGCCAGCAGTAGTAACAGGGGTAGGGAGCTGTTTTTT. Its translation: CASSSNRGRELFF. The gene calls are TRBV27 and TRBJ2-2, with 7 bases matching TRBD1. J gave up 9 bases and V 5 bases, and 6 bases lay outside the gene matches. CDR1 is MNHEY, CDR2 SMNVEV, per germline (reference sequence). The CDR3 totals 13 residues.